Listed below are T cell receptor beta chains from one sample, sequenced in a study of control samples from healthy donors and cancer patients. Clones were read by immunoSEQ multiplex PCR, and TCRdb kept only the in-frame ones, dropping some. Altogether fewer than 200,000 clones are present, 80% to 95% being singletons, with the ten largest covering roughly 1.5%. Sequenced sample: blood. These receptor sequences come from a man between 18 and 29 years old in good health. The CDR3 runs from the conserved cysteine through the conserved F or W. Each record gives: D gene, clone size, J gene, V gene, CDR3 protein, CDR3 DNA. The D gene is left open where the match is weak. Clone size is shown for a subset of rows, as once, few, many or a class of expanded clone.

>TRBD1|.|TRBJ2-5|TRBV5-4
CASRPATGGAGQETQYF
TGTGCCAGCAGGCCAGCTACAGGGGGCGCGGGACAAGAGACCCAGTACTTC
>.|once|TRBJ1-1|TRBV15
CATSRVSAVEAFF
TGTGCCACCAGCAGAGTAAGTGCTGTTGAAGCTTTCTTT
>.|.|TRBJ2-2|TRBV3-1/TRBV3-2
CASSRLTGDNTGELFF
TGTGCCAGCAGCCGGTTGACAGGAGATAACACCGGGGAGCTGTTTTTT
>TRBD1|.|TRBJ1-2|TRBV11-2
CASSLSRDRDNGYTF
TGTGCCAGCAGCTTAAGCCGGGACAGGGATAACGGCTACACCTTC
>.|.|TRBJ2-3|TRBV7-7
CASSLNSYTDTQYF
TGTGCCAGCAGCTTAAACAGCTACACAGATACGCAGTATTTT
>TRBD1|.|TRBJ1-2|TRBV5-6
CASSWVPGGSNYGYTF
TGTGCCAGCAGCTGGGTACCAGGGGGATCAAACTATGGCTACACCTTC
>.|.|TRBJ1-5|TRBV10-1
CASSENPPPYSNQPQHF
TGCGCCAGCAGTGAGAATCCCCCCCCTTATAGCAATCAGCCCCAGCATTTT
>.|.|TRBJ1-6|TRBV11-2
CASSRADSSYNSPLHF
TGTGCCAGCAGCCGAGCTGACAGTTCCTATAATTCACCCCTCCACTTT
>.|.|TRBJ1-1|TRBV30
CAWTGRSGEAFF
TGTGCCTGGACAGGGAGATCAGGAGAAGCTTTCTTT
>TRBD2|.|TRBJ2-4|TRBV6-5
CASSYGRGGIIQYF
TGTGCCAGCAGTTACGGGCGGGGGGGCATCATTCAGTACTTC
>.|few|TRBJ1-1|TRBV29-1
CSGMGVQMNTEAFF
TGCAGCGGCATGGGGGTCCAAATGAACACTGAAGCTTTCTTT
>.|.|TRBJ1-3|TRBV28
CASSLVGANPGNTIYF
TGTGCCAGCAGTTTGGTTGGGGCGAACCCTGGAAACACCATATATTTT
>TRBD1|.|TRBJ1-1|TRBV18
CASSPAGGTEAFF
TGTGCCAGCTCACCGGCAGGGGGCACTGAAGCTTTCTTT
>.|.|TRBJ1-5|TRBV27
CASSLQGGQPQHF
TGTGCCAGCAGTTTACAGGGAGGACAGCCCCAGCATTTT
>TRBD1|.|TRBJ1-5|TRBV19
CASRDRGKLGNQPQHF
TGTGCCAGCCGGGACAGGGGTAAGTTGGGCAATCAGCCCCAGCATTTT
>TRBD2|.|TRBJ2-1|TRBV7-2
CASSPKTSGGYNEQFF
TGTGCCAGCAGCCCCAAGACTAGCGGGGGGTACAATGAGCAGTTCTTC
>.|.|TRBJ1-4|TRBV18
CASSYLQGNNEKLFF
TGTGCCAGTTCATACTTACAGGGCAACAATGAAAAACTGTTTTTT
>.|.|TRBJ2-3|TRBV6-5
CASSYSGVSTDTQYF
TGTGCCAGCAGTTACTCGGGGGTTAGCACAGATACGCAGTATTTT
>TRBD1|.|TRBJ2-2|TRBV10-3
CAISESGTGLNTGELFF
TGTGCCATCAGTGAGTCCGGGACAGGGCTTAACACCGGGGAGCTGTTTTTT
>.|once|TRBJ1-5|TRBV6-1
CASSGRGAPYSNQPQHF
TGTGCCAGCAGTGGGAGGGGTGCTCCATATAGCAATCAGCCCCAGCATTTT
>TRBD1|once|TRBJ2-1|TRBV5-1
CASSRRGPDNEQFF
TGCGCCAGCAGCCGTAGGGGGCCTGACAATGAGCAGTTCTTC
>TRBD1|.|TRBJ2-7|TRBV27
CASSSGQGASYEQYF
TGTGCCAGCAGTTCGGGACAGGGGGCATCCTACGAGCAGTACTTC
>TRBD1|once|TRBJ1-3|TRBV2
CASSEQRQGTYSGNTIYF
TGTGCCAGCAGTGAACAGAGACAGGGGACCTACTCTGGAAACACCATATATTTT
>TRBD1|.|TRBJ1-1|TRBV5-1
CASTPRTGGNTEAFF
TGCGCCAGTACTCCCCGTACAGGGGGGAACACTGAAGCTTTCTTT
>TRBD2|.|TRBJ2-5|TRBV3-1/TRBV3-2
CASSRGLGGEETQYF
TGTGCCAGCAGCCGAGGCTTGGGAGGGGAAGAGACCCAGTACTTC
>.|.|TRBJ1-2|TRBV3-1/TRBV3-2
CASSQDGPGDYGYTF
TGTGCCAGCAGCCAAGATGGGCCAGGCGACTATGGCTACACCTTC
>TRBD1|once|TRBJ1-4|TRBV5-1
CASKQGANEKLFF
TGCGCCAGCAAACAGGGGGCTAATGAAAAACTGTTTTTT
>TRBD1|.|TRBJ1-5|TRBV7-8
CASSFTGENQPQHF
TGTGCCAGCAGCTTTACAGGGGAAAATCAGCCCCAGCATTTT